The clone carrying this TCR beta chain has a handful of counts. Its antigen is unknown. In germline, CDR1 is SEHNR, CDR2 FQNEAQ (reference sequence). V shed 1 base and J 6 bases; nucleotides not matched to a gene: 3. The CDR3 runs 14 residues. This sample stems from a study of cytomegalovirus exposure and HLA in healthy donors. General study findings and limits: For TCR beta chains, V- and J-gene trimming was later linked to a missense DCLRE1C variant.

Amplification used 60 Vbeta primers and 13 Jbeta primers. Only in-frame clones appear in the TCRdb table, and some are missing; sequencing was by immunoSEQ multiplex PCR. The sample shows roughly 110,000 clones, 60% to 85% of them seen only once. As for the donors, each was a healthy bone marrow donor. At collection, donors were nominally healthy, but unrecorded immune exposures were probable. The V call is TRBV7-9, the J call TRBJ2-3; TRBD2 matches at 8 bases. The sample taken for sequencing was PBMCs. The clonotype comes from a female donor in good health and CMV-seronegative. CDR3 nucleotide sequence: TGTGCCAGCAGCTTAGGCGGGGGGCTGGATACGCAGTATTTT. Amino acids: CASSLGGGLDTQYF.